The clone carrying this T cell receptor beta chain has a single count. The source of the sample is a study of blood T cell repertoires in COVID-19. Here immunoSEQ multiplex PCR was the method, and the copy in TCRdb shows in-frame clones only, minus some. The sample lists approximately 100,000 clones, more than 80% occurring once. This CDR3 has 15 residues. Germline lookup yields CDR1 SGHRS and CDR2 YFSETQ. V lost 0 bases to trimming and J lost 7 bases, with 14 bases between them. This clonotype was sampled from a human donor in a cohort sampled during active COVID-19. The rearrangement uses TRBV5-1 and TRBJ2-1; tentatively, D is TRBD1 (6 bases). The specimen sequenced was peripheral blood. Here the CDR3 reads CASSLERTVLNEQFF. The CDR3 nucleotides read TGCGCCAGCAGCTTGGAGAGGACAGTTCTAAATGAGCAGTTCTTC.